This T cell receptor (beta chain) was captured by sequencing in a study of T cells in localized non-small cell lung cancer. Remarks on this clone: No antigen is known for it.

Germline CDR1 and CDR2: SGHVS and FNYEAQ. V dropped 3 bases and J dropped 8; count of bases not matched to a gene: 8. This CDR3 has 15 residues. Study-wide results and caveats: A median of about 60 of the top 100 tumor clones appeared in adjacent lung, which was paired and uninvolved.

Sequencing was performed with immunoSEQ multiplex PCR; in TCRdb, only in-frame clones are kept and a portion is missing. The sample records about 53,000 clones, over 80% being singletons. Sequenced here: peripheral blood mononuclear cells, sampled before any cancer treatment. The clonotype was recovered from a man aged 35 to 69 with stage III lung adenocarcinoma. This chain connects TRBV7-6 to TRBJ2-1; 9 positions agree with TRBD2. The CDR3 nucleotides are TGTGCCAGCAGCTTCGAACTAGCGGGCCACGATGAGCAGTTCTTC. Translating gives CASSFELAGHDEQFF. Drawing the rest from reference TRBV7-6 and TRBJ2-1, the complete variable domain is GAGVSQSPRYKVTKRGQDVALRCDPISGHVSLYWYRQALGQGPEFLTYFNYEAQQDKSGLPNDRFSAERPEGSISTLTIQRTEQRDSAMYRCASSFELAGHDEQFFGPGTRLTVL.